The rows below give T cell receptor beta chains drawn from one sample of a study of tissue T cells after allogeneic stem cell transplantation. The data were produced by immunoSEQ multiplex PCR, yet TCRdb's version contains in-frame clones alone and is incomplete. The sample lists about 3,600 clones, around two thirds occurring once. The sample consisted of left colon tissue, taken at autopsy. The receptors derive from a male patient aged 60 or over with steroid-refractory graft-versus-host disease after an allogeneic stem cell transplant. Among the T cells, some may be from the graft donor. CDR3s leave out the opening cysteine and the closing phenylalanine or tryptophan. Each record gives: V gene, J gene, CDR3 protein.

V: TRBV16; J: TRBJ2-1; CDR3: ASSQGRGDEQF
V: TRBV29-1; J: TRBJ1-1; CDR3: SIRQGGNTEAF
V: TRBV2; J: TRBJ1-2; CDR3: ASSEPNRGYT
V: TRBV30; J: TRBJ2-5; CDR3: AWSVVGRAVGTQY
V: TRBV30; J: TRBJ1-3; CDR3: AWGQGAGNTIY
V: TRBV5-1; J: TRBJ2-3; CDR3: ASSLAGVDTQY
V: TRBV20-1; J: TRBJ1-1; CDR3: SAGTVYEAF
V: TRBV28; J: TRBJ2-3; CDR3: ASSRPSFGTGSTDTQY
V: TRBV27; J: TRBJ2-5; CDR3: ASSSGRFQETQY
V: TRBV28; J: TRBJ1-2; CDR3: ASSFLGGGSYGYT
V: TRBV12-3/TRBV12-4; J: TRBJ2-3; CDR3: ASSPSLADTQY